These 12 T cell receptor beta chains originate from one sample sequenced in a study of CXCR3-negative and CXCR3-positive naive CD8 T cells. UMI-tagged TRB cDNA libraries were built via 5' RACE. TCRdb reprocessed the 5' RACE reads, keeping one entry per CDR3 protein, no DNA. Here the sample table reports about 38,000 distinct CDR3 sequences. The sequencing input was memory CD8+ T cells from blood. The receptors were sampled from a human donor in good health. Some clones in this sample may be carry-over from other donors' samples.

The CDR3 is CASKSGGELYEQYF. The chain uses TRBV28 and TRBJ2-7; the TRBD2 assignment by TCRdb is unverifiable without DNA. CDR1 is MDHEN and CDR2 is SYDVKM in the germline V gene. The CDR3 is 14 amino acids.

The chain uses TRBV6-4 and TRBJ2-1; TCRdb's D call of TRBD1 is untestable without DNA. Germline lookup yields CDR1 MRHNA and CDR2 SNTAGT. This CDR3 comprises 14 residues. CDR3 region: CASSGGVAPEEQFF.

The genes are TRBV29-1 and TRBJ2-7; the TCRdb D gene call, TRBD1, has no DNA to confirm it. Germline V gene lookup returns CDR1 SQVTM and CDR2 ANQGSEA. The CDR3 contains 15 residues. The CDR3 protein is CSALGAGQFFYEQYF.

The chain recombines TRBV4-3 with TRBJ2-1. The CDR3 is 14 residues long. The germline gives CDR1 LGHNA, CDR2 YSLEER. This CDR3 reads CASSQDKVYNEQFF.

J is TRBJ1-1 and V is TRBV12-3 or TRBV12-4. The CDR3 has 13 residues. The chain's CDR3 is CASSLYVGTEAFF.

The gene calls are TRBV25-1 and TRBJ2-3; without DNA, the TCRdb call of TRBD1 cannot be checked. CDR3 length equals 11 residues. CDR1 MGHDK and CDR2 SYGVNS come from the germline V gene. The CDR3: CASVRGDTQYF.

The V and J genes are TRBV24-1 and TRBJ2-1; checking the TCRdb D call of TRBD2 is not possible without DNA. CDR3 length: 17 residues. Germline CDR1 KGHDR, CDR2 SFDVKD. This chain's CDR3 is CATSERLAGEGYNEQFF.

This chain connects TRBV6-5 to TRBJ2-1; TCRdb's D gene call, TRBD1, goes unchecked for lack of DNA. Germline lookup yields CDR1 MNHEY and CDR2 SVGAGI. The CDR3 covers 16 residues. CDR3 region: CASSYLGQGAGNEQFF.

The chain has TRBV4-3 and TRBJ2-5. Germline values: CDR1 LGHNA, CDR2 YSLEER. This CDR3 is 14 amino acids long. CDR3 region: CASSQVEREETQYF.

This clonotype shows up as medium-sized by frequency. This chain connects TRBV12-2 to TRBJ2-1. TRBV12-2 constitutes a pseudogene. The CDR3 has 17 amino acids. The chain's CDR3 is CASRLGTSGGAYNEQFF.

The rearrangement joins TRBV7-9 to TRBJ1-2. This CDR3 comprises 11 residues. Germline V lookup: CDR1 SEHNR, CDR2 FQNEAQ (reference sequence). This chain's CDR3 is CASSLIRGYTF.

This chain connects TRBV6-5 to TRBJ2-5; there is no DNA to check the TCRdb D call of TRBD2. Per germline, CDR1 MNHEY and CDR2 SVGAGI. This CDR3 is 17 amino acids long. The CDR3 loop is CASSLLAGDLLRETQYF.